Listed here are 27 T cell receptor beta chains from one sample, sequenced in a study of blood T cells in healthy people across ages. Then a second PCR, running roughly 7 to 11 cycles, was carried out with a sample-barcoded 5' primer and a J-beta primer mix. A single record per CDR3 protein comes from TCRdb applying MiXCR to the 5' RACE reads. The table records 1 million or so distinct CDR3 sequences, approximately 26% of them present only once. These data were also reused for a study on T cells of mothers and their children.

Sequenced input: blood. All receptors derive from a girl aged 2 to 10 in good health.

The chain carries TRBV29-1 and TRBJ2-7, with D uncertain. This CDR3 has 12 amino acids. Per germline, CDR1 SQVTM and CDR2 ANQGSEA. V lost 4 bases to trimming and J lost 3 bases, with 10 bases between them. CDR3 in DNA: TGCAGCGTTGTTGCCCCAAACTACGAGCAGTACTTC. Its protein is CSVVAPNYEQYF.

CDR3 nucleotides: TGTGCCAGCAGCTTTTCGGAGAGGGAGCTGTTTTTT. Its translation is CASSFSERELFF. The chain recombines TRBV7-8 with TRBJ2-2, with D hard to call. Germline V gives CDR1 SGHVS, CDR2 FQNEAQ. V lost 3 bases, J lost 9 bases, and 8 bases lay in between. The CDR3 length is 12 residues.

This clonotype was counted only a few times. This rearrangement joins TRBV3-1 to TRBJ2-5; 8 nucleotides line up with TRBD2. V gave up 2 bases and J gave up 5 bases; unmatched junction bases: 13. The CDR3 has 17 residues. Germline V gene sequence: CDR1 LGHDT, CDR2 YNNKEL (reference sequence). This CDR3 is CASSQSITGGRGETQYF. The CDR3 DNA reads as TGTGCCAGCAGCCAATCGATAACGGGAGGGAGGGGGGAGACCCAGTACTTC.

A few counts support this clonotype. This rearrangement joins TRBV12-3 or TRBV12-4 to TRBJ1-2; D unresolved. Trimming shortened V by 6 bases and J by 3 bases, and 17 bases separated the two germline ends. The CDR3 is 15 residues long. The CDR3 nucleotides are TGTGCCAGCAGAGCTGCCGGGCGAAACGACTATGGCTACACCTTC. Translation: CASRAAGRNDYGYTF.

The rearrangement uses TRBV28 and TRBJ2-4; either TRBD1 or TRBD2 may supply D (5 bases each). The germline V gene has CDR1 MDHEN and CDR2 SYDVKM. CDR3 length equals 17 residues. The V gene lost 9 bases and the J gene lost 2 bases, with 23 bases spanning the gap. CDR3 DNA sequence: TGTGCCAGTCTTACCCTGGGACGGCTTGGGACCAAAAACATTCAGTACTTC. This gives the protein CASLTLGRLGTKNIQYF.

The rearrangement links TRBV2 to TRBJ2-5; perhaps TRBD1 as D (5 bases). The V and J ends lost 2 bases and 5 bases respectively, with 12 bases between them. The CDR3 consists of 14 residues. The germline V gene encodes CDR1 SNHLY and CDR2 FYNNEI. CDR3 sequence: CASSENRGKETQYF. The CDR3 DNA is TGTGCCAGCAGTGAAAATAGGGGCAAGGAGACCCAGTACTTC.

A remark on this clonotype: Sequence at one end of the junction differs from germline and may be a read error. The chain combines TRBV25-1 with TRBJ2-5; no firm D call. The CDR3 runs 11 residues. Germline loops: CDR1 MGHDK, CDR2 SYGVNS. CDR3 bases: TGTGCCAACAGTGGAACCTCGACCCAGTACTTC. It codes for CANSGTSTQYF. The full variable domain, rest sourced from reference TRBV25-1 and TRBJ2-5, is EADIYQTPRYLVIGTGKKITLECSQTMGHDKMYWYQQDPGMELHLIHYSYGVNSTEKGDLSSESTVSRIRTEHFPLTLESARPSHTSQYLCANSGTSTQYFGPGTRLLVL.

This clonotype has more than one count but fewer than ten. The rearrangement joins TRBV20-1 to TRBJ2-1; the match to TRBD2 covers 8 bases. Germline CDR1 DFQATT, CDR2 SNEGSKA (reference sequence). The CDR3 is 16 amino acids. V lost 3 bases to trimming and J lost 2 bases; unmatched junction nucleotides: 9. The CDR3 protein is CSASFPTSEPYNEQFF. CDR3 DNA: TGCAGTGCTAGTTTCCCGACTAGCGAGCCCTACAATGAGCAGTTCTTC.

This sequence joins TRBV29-1 and TRBJ2-5; TRBD2 might be the D (5 bases). Germline loops: CDR1 SQVTM, CDR2 ANQGSEA. The CDR3 contains 17 residues. V shed 3 bases and J shed 3 bases, with 23 bases lying between them. The CDR3 protein is CSVEGSLLGIFEETQYF. CDR3 coding DNA: TGCAGCGTTGAGGGGAGCCTCCTAGGAATCTTCGAAGAGACCCAGTACTTC.

This sequence joins TRBV29-1 and TRBJ1-2, with D maybe TRBD1 (5 bases). Germline V gene data show CDR1 as SQVTM and CDR2 as ANQGSEA. V lost 7 bases and J 1 base, leaving 10 bases between the germline ends. This CDR3 is built from 12 residues. The CDR3 loop is CSDRDGNYGYTF. CDR3 in DNA: TGCAGCGACCGGGACGGTAACTATGGCTACACCTTC.

This clonotype was observed many times. The chain carries TRBV29-1 and TRBJ2-1; 7 bases line up with TRBD2. Germline trimming cut 3 bases from V and 12 bases from J; bases unmatched to any gene: 8. The CDR3 is made up of 12 amino acids. Germline CDR1 SQVTM, CDR2 ANQGSEA. The CDR3 DNA is TGCAGCGTTGAGATCCAACCGGGAGGGCAGTTCTTC. Translating it yields CSVEIQPGGQFF.

This clonotype has more than one count but fewer than ten. J is TRBJ2-1 and V is TRBV7-3, with 7 nucleotides matching TRBD2. The V gene end was trimmed by 5 bases and the J gene end by 2 bases; junction bases not matched to a gene: 9. Germline assignment: CDR1 SGHTA and CDR2 FQGTGA. The CDR3 contains 16 residues. The CDR3 here is CASSPFEREAYNEQFF. CDR3 nucleotide sequence: TGTGCCAGCAGCCCCTTCGAACGGGAGGCCTACAATGAGCAGTTCTTC.

This clonotype turned up a few times. The gene calls are TRBV7-2 and TRBJ2-7, with D possibly matching TRBD2 (6 bases). CDR3 length: 13 amino acids. CDR1 SGHTA and CDR2 FQGNSA come from the germline V gene. V gave up 6 bases and J gave up 6 bases, with 15 bases separating them. This chain's CDR3 is CASSNLGGGEQYF. The CDR3 DNA follows: TGTGCCAGCAGTAACCTTGGGGGAGGCGAGCAGTACTTC. Full variable domain (rest looked up from reference TRBV7-2 and TRBJ2-7): GAGVSQSPSNKVTEKGKDVELRCDPISGHTALYWYRQSLGQGLEFLIYFQGNSAPDKSGLPSDRFSAERTGGSVSTLTIQRTQQEDSAVYLCASSNLGGGEQYFGPGTRLTVT.

The V gene is TRBV25-1, the J gene TRBJ2-5, with TRBD2 matching over 9 bases. Matching the DNA end better, TRBJ2-7 makes the J call doubtful. The CDR3 is 17 amino acids. CDR1 MGHDK and CDR2 SYGVNS come from the germline V gene. The CDR3 is CASSGASGTFLVDEQYF. Here the CDR3 DNA reads TGTGCCAGCAGTGGGGCTAGCGGGACTTTTCTGGTTGACGAGCAGTACTTC.

This clonotype has a single count. The chain has TRBV7-9 and TRBJ2-2, with TRBD2 identical over 10 bases. V shed 5 bases and J 4 bases; nucleotides not matched to a gene: 7. Germline CDR1 and CDR2: SEHNR and FQNEAQ (reference sequence). The CDR3 covers 16 residues. The CDR3: CASSASAGGRTGELFF. The CDR3 region has the DNA TGTGCCAGCAGCGCCTCAGCGGGGGGGCGCACCGGGGAGCTGTTTTTT.

The V call is TRBV4-3, the J call TRBJ2-6; a possible D gene is TRBD1 (7 bases). Trimming pared 3 bases from V and 0 bases from J, leaving 12 bases between. CDR1 is LGHNA, CDR2 YSLEER, per germline. The CDR3 consists of 17 residues. CDR3 nucleotides: TGCGCCAGCAGCCAGGAGGGGGCCTTCTCTGGGGCCAACGTCCTGACTTTC. Amino acid sequence: CASSQEGAFSGANVLTF.

This clonotype was seen more than once but under ten times. A much larger clone lies one base from this, so it may be a read error. This chain joins TRBV20-1 and TRBJ2-1, with 7 bases aligning to TRBD2. The germline V gene has CDR1 DFQATT and CDR2 SNEGSKA (reference sequence). The CDR3 is 16 amino acids. V trimming: 0 bases; J trimming: 6 bases; junction bases outside the gene matches: 11. The CDR3 reads CSARDQAGAEVNEQFF. The CDR3, as DNA: TGCAGTGCTAGAGATCAGGCGGGAGCGGAAGTCAATGAGCAGTTCTTC.

The V call is TRBV28, the J call TRBJ1-2; TRBD1 aligns across 12 bases. CDR1 and CDR2 (germline): MDHEN, SYDVKM. V gave up 7 bases and J gave up 8 bases; unmatched junction bases: 8. The CDR3 is 14 residues long. The CDR3 loop is CASIRGQGARGYTF. Written as DNA, the CDR3 is TGTGCCAGCATTAGGGGACAGGGGGCGAGGGGCTACACCTTC.

The chain is built from TRBV19 and TRBJ2-1; 7 positions agree with TRBD2. The CDR3 extends over 15 amino acids. The V gene's germline CDR1 is LNHDA and CDR2 SQIVND (reference sequence). Losses at the gene ends were 5 bases for V and 6 bases for J; bases not matched to a gene: 10. CDR3 bases: TGTGCCAGTAGTGCCGGGCAGGGAGGGCTCAATGAGCAGTTCTTC. It specifies CASSAGQGGLNEQFF. The full variable domain, with the rest looked up from reference TRBV19 and TRBJ2-1, is DGGITQSPKYLFRKEGQNVTLSCEQNLNHDAMYWYRQDPGQGLRLIYYSQIVNDFQKGDIAEGYSVSREKKESFPLTVTSAQKNPTAFYLCASSAGQGGLNEQFFGPGTRLTVL.

The V call is TRBV4-1, the J call TRBJ2-5, with a tentative D call TRBD2 (5 bases). The DNA end lines up better with TRBJ2-1; the J call may be wrong. CDR1 MGHRA and CDR2 YSYEKL come from the germline V gene. This CDR3 has 14 residues. The CDR3 DNA is TGCGCCAGCAGCCAAGTTAAGCTAGCACCTGAGCAGTTCTTC. This encodes CASSQVKLAPEQFF.

The V and J genes are TRBV6-2 or TRBV6-3 and TRBJ2-4, with 7 bases matching TRBD1. This CDR3 comprises 15 residues. Germline CDR1 MNHEY, CDR2 SVGEGT. V lost 4 bases, J lost 7 bases, and 10 bases stayed unmatched. CDR3 in amino acids: CASSFRDSFLNIQYF. CDR3 nucleotide sequence: TGTGCCAGCAGTTTCCGGGACAGCTTCTTGAACATTCAGTACTTC.

The chain is built from TRBV7-8 and TRBJ1-1; 7 bases map to TRBD1. The CDR3 runs 15 residues. The V gene's germline CDR1 is SGHVS and CDR2 FQNEAQ. V lost 4 bases and J lost 6; bases outside the gene matches: 11. Written as DNA, the CDR3 is TGTGCCAGCAGCTATCGCGACAGGGAAGGGGCTGAAGCTTTCTTT. It translates to CASSYRDREGAEAFF.

This rearrangement joins TRBV29-1 to TRBJ2-1, with D perhaps matching TRBD2 (6 bases). The V gene's germline CDR1 is SQVTM and CDR2 ANQGSEA. V lost 2 bases and J 8 bases, leaving 10 bases between the germline ends. This CDR3 is 12 amino acids long. The CDR3 here is CSVEWSGDEQFF. CDR3 DNA: TGCAGCGTTGAATGGTCGGGGGATGAGCAGTTCTTC.

The J gene is TRBJ2-5, the V gene TRBV3-1; tentative D call: TRBD2 (6 bases). Per germline, CDR1 LGHDT and CDR2 YNNKEL (reference sequence). The V gene lost 0 bases and the J gene lost 5 bases, with 16 bases spanning the gap. The CDR3 sequence is 16 residues long. The CDR3, as DNA: TGTGCCAGCAGCCAAGATAGGACGGGGGAACGGGAGACCCAGTACTTC. Its protein product is CASSQDRTGERETQYF.

This clonotype was counted between two and nine times. The V call is TRBV9, the J call TRBJ2-7, with TRBD1 matching 7 bases. The germline CDR1 and CDR2 sequences are SGDLS and YYNGEE. The J segment lost 3 bases and the V segment lost 4 bases, leaving 10 bases of the junction unmatched. CDR3 size: 15 residues. CDR3 residues: CASSTQWTGVYEQYF. CDR3 DNA sequence: TGTGCCAGCAGCACCCAGTGGACAGGAGTCTACGAGCAGTACTTC.

This clonotype was seen at least ten times. This chain uses TRBV7-2 with TRBJ2-5, with D perhaps being TRBD1 or TRBD2 (6 bases each). The germline V gene encodes CDR1 SGHTA and CDR2 FQGNSA. The CDR3 runs to 14 residues. The V end lost 4 bases, the J end lost 1 base, and 10 bases lay between the germline ends. The DNA of the CDR3 is TGTGCCAGCAGCTACGGGGGCCCCCAAGAGACCCAGTACTTC. It specifies CASSYGGPQETQYF.

This clonotype has only a few counts. The chain links TRBV6-1 to TRBJ2-5; D not resolved. Trimming removed 9 bases at V and 1 base at J, with 12 bases between. Germline V gene lookup returns CDR1 MNHNS and CDR2 SASEGT. The CDR3 has 13 amino acids. The CDR3 loop reads CASGQSSQETQYF. CDR3 bases: TGTGCCAGTGGTCAGTCCTCCCAAGAGACCCAGTACTTC.